The present T cell receptor beta chain was sequenced within a study of shared clonotypes between healthy human individuals. Study-level results: Limitation of the genetic and exposure-history diversity represented came from the few donors.

The CDR3 extends over 18 amino acids. V was pared by 0 bases and J by 3 bases, with 18 bases between. The germline CDR1 and CDR2 sequences are MNHNS and SASEGT. Note on this clone: The antigen remains undetermined.

Profiling relied on immunoSEQ multiplex PCR, and the TCRdb table lists in-frame clones only, not all of them. The sample records millions of clones, just over 90% being singletons. Sequenced input: naive CD4+ T cells sorted from blood. Subset specified: CD45RA+ positively selected. This TCR came from a man aged 18 to 30 in good health. The chain is built from TRBV6-1 and TRBJ2-1; D is unresolved. The CDR3 nucleotides read TGTGCCAGCAGTGAAGCGGAATTTACAGACAAGCTCTACAATGAGCAGTTCTTC. The encoded protein is CASSEAEFTDKLYNEQFF.